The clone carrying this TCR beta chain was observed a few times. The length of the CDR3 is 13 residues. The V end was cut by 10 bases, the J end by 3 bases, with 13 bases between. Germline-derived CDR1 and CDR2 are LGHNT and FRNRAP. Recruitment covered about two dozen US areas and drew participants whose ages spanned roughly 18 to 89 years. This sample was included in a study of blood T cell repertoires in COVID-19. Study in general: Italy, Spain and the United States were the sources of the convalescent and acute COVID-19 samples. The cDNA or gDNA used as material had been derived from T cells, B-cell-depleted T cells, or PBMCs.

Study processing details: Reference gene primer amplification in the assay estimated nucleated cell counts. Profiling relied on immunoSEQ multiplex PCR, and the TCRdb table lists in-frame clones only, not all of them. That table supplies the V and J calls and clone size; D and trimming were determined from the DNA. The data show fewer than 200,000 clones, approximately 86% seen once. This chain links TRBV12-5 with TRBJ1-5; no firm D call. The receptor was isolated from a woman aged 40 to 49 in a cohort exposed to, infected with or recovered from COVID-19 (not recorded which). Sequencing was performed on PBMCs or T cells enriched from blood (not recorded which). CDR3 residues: CATALHINQPQHF. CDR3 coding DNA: TGTGCTACCGCGCTTCATATCAATCAGCCCCAGCATTTT.